This T cell receptor beta chain emerged from a study of blood T cell repertoires in COVID-19. Study information: PBMCs, B-cell-depleted T cells, or T cells provided the cDNA or gDNA that made up the material.

Authors' data handling: Estimation of nucleated cell counts relied on the amplification of reference gene primers. Generated by immunoSEQ multiplex PCR, the TCRdb table keeps only in-frame clones and is missing some. V, J and clone size are taken as reported in that table, and D and trimming were inferred from the DNA itself. The sample includes approximately 170,000 clones, about 88% of them seen just once. Germline values: CDR1 LGHNA, CDR2 YSLEER. CDR3 size: 14 residues. V dropped 3 bases and J dropped 4; count of bases not matched to a gene: 5. Followed over time, Seattle patients had been enrolled while infection was active.

The chain recombines TRBV4-3 with TRBJ2-7, with 8 bases lining up with TRBD2. The source material was peripheral blood. This receptor was obtained from a woman over 75 with COVID-19, enrolled during active disease. The CDR3 nucleotides are TGCGCCAGCAGCCAGGGAGCGGGAGAGTACGAGCAGTACTTC. This sequence encodes CASSQGAGEYEQYF.